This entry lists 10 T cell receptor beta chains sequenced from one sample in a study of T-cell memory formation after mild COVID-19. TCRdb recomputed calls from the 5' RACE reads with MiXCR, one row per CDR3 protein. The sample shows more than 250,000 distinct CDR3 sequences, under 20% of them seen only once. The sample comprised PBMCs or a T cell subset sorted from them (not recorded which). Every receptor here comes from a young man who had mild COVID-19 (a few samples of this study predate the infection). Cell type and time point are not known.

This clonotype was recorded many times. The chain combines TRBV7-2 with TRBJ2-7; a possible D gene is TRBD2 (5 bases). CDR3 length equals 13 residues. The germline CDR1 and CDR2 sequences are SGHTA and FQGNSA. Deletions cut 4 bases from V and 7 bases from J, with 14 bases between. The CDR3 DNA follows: TGTGCCAGCAGCTCGCGTCGGGGAAGTGAGCAGTACGTC. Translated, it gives CASSSRRGSEQYV.

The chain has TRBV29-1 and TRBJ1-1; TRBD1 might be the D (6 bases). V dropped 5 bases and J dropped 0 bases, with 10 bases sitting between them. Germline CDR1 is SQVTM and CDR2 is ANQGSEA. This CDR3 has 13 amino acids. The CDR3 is CSVPGQLNTEAFF. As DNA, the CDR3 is TGCAGCGTTCCGGGACAATTGAACACTGAAGCTTTCTTT.

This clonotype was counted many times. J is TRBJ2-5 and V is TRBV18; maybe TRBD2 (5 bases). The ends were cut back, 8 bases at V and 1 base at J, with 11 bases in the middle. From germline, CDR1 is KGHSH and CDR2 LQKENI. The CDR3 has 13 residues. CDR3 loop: CASSPGLQETQYF. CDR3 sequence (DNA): TGTGCCAGCAGTCCCGGACTCCAAGAGACCCAGTACTTC.

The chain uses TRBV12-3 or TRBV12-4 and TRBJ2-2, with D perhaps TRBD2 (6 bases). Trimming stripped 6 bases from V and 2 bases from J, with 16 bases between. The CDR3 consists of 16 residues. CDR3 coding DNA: TGTGCCAGCAGGACGGACGGACTAATAAACACCGGGGAGCTGTTTTTT. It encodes CASRTDGLINTGELFF.

CDR3 bases: TGTGCCACCAGCCGTGTAGATTACAGGGGACAAGAGACCCAGTACTTC. Its protein product is CATSRVDYRGQETQYF. The gene calls are TRBV15 and TRBJ2-5; TRBD1 agrees at 7 bases. With V trimmed by 5 bases and J by 2 bases, 11 bases remained unmatched. The CDR3 totals 16 residues. The germline CDR1 and CDR2 sequences are LNHNV and YYDKDF (reference sequence).

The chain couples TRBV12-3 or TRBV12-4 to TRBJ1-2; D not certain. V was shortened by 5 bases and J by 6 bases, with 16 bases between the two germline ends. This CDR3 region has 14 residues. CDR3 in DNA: TGTGCCAGCAGTCCACTCAACTCCCGGGATGGCTACACCTTC. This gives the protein CASSPLNSRDGYTF.

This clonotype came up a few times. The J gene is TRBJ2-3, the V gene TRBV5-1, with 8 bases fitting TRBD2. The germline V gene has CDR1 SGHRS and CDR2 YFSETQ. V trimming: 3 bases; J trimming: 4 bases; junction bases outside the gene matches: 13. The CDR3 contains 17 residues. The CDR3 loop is CASSSGRAGVKSDTQYF. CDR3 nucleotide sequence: TGCGCCAGCAGCTCCGGACGAGCGGGGGTGAAGTCAGATACGCAGTATTTT.

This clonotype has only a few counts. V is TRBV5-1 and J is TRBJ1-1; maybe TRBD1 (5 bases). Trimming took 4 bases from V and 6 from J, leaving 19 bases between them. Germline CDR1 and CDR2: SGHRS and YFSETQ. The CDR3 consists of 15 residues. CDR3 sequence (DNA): TGCGCCAGCAGCGAACCGGGGGGGGTACGGGCTGAAGCTTTCTTT. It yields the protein CASSEPGGVRAEAFF.

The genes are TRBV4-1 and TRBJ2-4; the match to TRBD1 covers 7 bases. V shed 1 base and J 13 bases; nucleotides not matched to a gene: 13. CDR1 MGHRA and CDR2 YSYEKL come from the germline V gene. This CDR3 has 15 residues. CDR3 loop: CASSQGDRVLPPQYF. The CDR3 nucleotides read TGCGCCAGCAGCCAAGGAGACAGGGTTCTTCCCCCCCAGTACTTC.

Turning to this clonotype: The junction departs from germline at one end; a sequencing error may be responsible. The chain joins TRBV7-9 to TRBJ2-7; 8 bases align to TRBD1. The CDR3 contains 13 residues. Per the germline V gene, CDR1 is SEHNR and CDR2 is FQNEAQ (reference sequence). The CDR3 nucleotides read TGTGCAAGCAGCTCGGGACAGGTTTGGGAGCTGTACTTC. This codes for CASSSGQVWELYF.